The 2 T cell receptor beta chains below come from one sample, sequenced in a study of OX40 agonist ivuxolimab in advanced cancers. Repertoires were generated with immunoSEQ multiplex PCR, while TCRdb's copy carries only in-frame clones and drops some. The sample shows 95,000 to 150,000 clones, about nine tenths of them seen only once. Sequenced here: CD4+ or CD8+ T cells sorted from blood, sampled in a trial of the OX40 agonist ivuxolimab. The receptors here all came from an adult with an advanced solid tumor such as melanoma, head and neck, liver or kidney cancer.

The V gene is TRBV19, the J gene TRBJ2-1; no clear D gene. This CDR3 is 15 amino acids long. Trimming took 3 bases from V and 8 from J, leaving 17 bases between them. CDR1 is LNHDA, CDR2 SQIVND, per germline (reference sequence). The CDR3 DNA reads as TGTGCCAGTAGTATTGGCCAGGTAGTGTTTTATGAGCAGTTCTTC. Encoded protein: CASSIGQVVFYEQFF.

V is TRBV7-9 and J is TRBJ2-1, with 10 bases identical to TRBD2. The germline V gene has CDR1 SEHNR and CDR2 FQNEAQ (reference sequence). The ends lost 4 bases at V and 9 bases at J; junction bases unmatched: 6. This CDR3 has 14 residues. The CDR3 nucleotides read TGTGCCAGCAGCTCCCGGCTAGCGGGAGCTGAGCAGTTCTTC. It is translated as CASSSRLAGAEQFF.